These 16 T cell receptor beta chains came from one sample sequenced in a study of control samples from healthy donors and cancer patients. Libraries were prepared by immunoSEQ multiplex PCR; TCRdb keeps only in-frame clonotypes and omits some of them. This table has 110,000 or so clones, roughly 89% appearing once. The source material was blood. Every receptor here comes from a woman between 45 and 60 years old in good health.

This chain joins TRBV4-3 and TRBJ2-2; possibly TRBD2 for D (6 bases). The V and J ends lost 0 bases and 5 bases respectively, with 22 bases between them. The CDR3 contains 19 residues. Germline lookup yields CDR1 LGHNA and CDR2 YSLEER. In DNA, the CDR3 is TGCGCCAGCAGCCAAGAGGGGAGGAGAGGGCAGAGGTGGACCGGGGAGCTGTTTTTT. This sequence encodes CASSQEGRRGQRWTGELFF.

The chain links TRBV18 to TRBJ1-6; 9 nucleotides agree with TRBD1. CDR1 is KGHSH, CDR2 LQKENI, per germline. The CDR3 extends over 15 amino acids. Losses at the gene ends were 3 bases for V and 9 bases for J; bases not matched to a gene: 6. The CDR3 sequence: CASSPGQGNSSPLHF. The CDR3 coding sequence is TGTGCCAGCTCACCGGGACAGGGTAACAGTTCACCCCTCCACTTT.

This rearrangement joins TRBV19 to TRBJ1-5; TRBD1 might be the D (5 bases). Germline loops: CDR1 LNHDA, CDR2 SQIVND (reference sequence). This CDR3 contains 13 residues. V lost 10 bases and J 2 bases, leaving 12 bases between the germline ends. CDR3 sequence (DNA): TGTGCCATCGGTCGGGGGGGCAATCAGCCCCAGCATTTT. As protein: CAIGRGGNQPQHF.

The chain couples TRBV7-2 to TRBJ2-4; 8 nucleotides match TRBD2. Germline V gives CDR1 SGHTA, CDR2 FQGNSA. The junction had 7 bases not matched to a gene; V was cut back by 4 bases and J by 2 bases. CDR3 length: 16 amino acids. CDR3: CASSSTTSASKNIQYF. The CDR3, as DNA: TGTGCCAGCAGCTCCACGACTAGCGCCTCCAAAAACATTCAGTACTTC.

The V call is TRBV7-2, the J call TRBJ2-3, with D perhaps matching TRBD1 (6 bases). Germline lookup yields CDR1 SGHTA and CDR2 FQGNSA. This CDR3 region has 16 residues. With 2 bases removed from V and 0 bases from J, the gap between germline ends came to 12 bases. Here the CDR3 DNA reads TGTGCCAGCAGCTTACTAGGGGGAGTAAGCACAGATACGCAGTATTTT. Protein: CASSLLGGVSTDTQYF.

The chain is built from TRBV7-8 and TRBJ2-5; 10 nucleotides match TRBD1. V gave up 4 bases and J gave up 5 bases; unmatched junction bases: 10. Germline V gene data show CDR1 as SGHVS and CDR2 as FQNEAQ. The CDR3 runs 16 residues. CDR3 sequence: CASSSDRGLPVETQYF. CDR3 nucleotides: TGTGCCAGCAGCTCTGACAGGGGGCTCCCCGTGGAGACCCAGTACTTC.

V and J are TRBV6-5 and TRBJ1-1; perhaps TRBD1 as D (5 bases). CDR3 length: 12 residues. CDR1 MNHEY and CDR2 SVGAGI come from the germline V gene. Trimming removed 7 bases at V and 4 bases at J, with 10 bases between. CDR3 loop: CASTPGFTEAFF. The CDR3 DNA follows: TGTGCCAGCACCCCAGGGTTCACTGAAGCTTTCTTT.

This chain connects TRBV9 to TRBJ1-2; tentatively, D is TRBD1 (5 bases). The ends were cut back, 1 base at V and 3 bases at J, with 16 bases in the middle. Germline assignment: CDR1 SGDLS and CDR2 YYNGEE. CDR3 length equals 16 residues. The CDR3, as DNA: TGTGCCAGCAGCGTAAGGGGTTCCCTGGGCGACTATGGCTACACCTTC. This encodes CASSVRGSLGDYGYTF.

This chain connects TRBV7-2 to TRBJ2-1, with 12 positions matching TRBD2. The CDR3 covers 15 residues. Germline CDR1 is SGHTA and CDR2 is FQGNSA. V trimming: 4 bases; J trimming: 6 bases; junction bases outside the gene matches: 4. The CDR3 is CASSSGLAGSNEQFF. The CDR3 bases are TGTGCCAGCAGCTCCGGACTAGCGGGAAGCAATGAGCAGTTCTTC.

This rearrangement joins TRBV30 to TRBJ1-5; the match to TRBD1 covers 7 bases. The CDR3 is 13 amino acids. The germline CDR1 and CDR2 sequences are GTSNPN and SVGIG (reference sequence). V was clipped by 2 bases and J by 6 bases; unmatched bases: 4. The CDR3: CAWSPSGGQPQHF. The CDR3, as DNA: TGTGCCTGGAGTCCCTCAGGGGGTCAGCCCCAGCATTTT.

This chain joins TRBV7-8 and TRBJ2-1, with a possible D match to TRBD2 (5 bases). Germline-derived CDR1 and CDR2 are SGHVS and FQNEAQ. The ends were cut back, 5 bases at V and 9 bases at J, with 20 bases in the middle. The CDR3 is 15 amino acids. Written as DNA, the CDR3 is TGTGCCAGCAGCCTGGGATGGGAGAGGGTCGGTGAGCAGTTCTTC. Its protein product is CASSLGWERVGEQFF.

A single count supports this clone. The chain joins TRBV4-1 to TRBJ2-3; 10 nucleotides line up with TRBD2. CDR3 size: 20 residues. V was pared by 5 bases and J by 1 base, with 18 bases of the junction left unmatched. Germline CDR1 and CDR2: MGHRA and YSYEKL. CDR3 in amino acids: CASSYQALAGYGGGTDTQYF. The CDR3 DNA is TGCGCCAGCAGCTACCAAGCACTAGCGGGATATGGGGGGGGCACAGATACGCAGTATTTT.

This chain's CDR3 is CSASARGQTEAFF. As DNA, the CDR3 is TGCAGTGCTAGTGCCAGGGGGCAAACTGAAGCTTTCTTT. The chain carries TRBV20-1 and TRBJ1-1; TRBD1 aligns across 8 bases. J lost 5 bases, V lost 3 bases, and 5 bases had no gene match. The CDR3 length is 13 residues. Looked up from germline, CDR1 is DFQATT and CDR2 is SNEGSKA (reference sequence).

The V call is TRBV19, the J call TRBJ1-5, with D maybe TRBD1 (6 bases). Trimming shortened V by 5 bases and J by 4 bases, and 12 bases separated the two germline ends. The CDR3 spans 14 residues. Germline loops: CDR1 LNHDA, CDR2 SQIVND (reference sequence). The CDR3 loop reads CASSQPGTNQPQHF. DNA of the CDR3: TGTGCCAGTAGTCAACCCGGGACAAATCAGCCCCAGCATTTT.

The chain's CDR3 is CASSLDPGSIYGYTF. CDR3 nucleotide sequence: TGTGCCAGCAGCTTAGACCCGGGCAGCATCTATGGCTACACCTTC. V gene TRBV7-6 combines with J gene TRBJ1-2; D call uncertain. V was clipped by 1 base and J by 4 bases, with 13 bases between them. Germline CDR1 reads SGHVS; CDR2 reads FNYEAQ. The CDR3 sequence is 15 residues long.

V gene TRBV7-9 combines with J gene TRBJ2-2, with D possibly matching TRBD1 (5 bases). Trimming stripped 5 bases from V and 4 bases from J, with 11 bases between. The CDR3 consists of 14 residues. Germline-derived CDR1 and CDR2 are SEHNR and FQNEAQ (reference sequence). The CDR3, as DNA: TGTGCCAGCAGCCTTACAGGTTCCACCGGGGAGCTGTTTTTT. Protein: CASSLTGSTGELFF.